A selection of T cell receptor beta chains follows, all from one sample in a study of prognosis after radiotherapy for stage I lung cancer. A single record per CDR3 protein comes from TCRdb applying MiXCR to the multiplex PCR reads. The repertoire consists of more than 30,000 distinct CDR3 sequences, with 35% to 45% occurring once and the leading ten covering roughly 15%. The sample here was PBMCs, taken before or after stereotactic body radiation therapy (not recorded which). The receptors stem from a donor over 45 with non-small cell lung cancer. Each CDR3 is given with its conserved first and last residue. A D gene is named only where the DNA matches it firmly. A clone size is listed for some rows: how often the clone was seen (once, few, many), or a class if it is expanded.

j_call,v_call,clone_size,d_call,cdr3_length,cdr3_aa,cdr3_nt
TRBJ2-7,TRBV6-5,.,TRBD2,16,CASSYSRTSGREEQYF,TGTGCCAGCAGTTACTCGCGGACTAGCGGGAGAGAGGAGCAGTACTTC
TRBJ2-2,TRBV5-1,many,TRBD1,16,CASSTGTGGGTGELFF,TGCGCCAGCAGCACCGGGACAGGGGGCGGGACCGGGGAGCTGTTTTTT
TRBJ1-3,TRBV11-3,few,.,14,CASDLGGVGNTIYF,TGTGCCAGCGACTTGGGAGGGGTCGGAAACACCATATATTTT
TRBJ2-2,TRBV6-1,once,.,13,CASRTDNTGELFF,TGTGCCAGCAGGACAGATAACACCGGGGAGCTGTTTTTT
TRBJ2-3,TRBV20-1,many,.,18,CSAKRNLPGTALGDTQYF,TGCAGTGCTAAGAGGAACCTCCCCGGGACGGCCTTAGGAGATACGCAGTATTTT
TRBJ2-7,TRBV27,.,TRBD2,16,CASSQGLAGGPREQYF,TGTGCCAGCAGTCAGGGACTAGCGGGAGGGCCAAGAGAGCAGTACTTC
TRBJ2-3,TRBV18,once,.,14,CASSPRPGVDTQYF,TGTGCCAGCTCACCACGACCAGGGGTAGATACGCAGTATTTT
TRBJ1-6,TRBV7-2,many,.,15,CASSLNLGGVSPLHF,TGTGCCAGCAGCTTAAACCTCGGGGGAGTTTCACCCCTCCACTTT
TRBJ2-1,TRBV11-3,many,.,15,CASSLGGAVYNEQFF,TGTGCCAGCAGCCTCGGAGGGGCGGTGTACAATGAGCAGTTCTTC
TRBJ1-5,TRBV25-1,many,.,15,CASRHAGYANQPQHF,TGTGCCAGCAGGCATGCGGGGTACGCCAATCAGCCCCAGCATTTT
TRBJ1-6,TRBV15,.,.,19,CATSGPPVHGENYNSPLHF,TGTGCCACCAGCGGGCCGCCGGTACATGGGGAGAACTATAATTCACCCCTCCACTTT
TRBJ1-1,TRBV6-2/TRBV6-3,.,.,13,CASSPGSIQLAFF,TGTGCCAGCAGTCCGGGGTCAATCCAGTTGGCTTTCTTT
TRBJ2-3,TRBV5-1,many,.,15,CASSLEGYHTDTQYF,TGCGCCAGCAGCTTGGAGGGATACCACACAGATACGCAGTATTTT
TRBJ2-5,TRBV9,.,TRBD2,14,CASSGPLGGETHYF,TGTGCCAGCAGCGGACCATTGGGGGGGGAGACCCATTACTTC
TRBJ2-2,TRBV12-3/TRBV12-4,.,.,15,CASSLGGQGSGELFF,TGTGCCAGCAGTTTAGGGGGCCAGGGGAGCGGGGAGCTGTTTTTT
TRBJ1-2,TRBV27,.,.,16,CASSPTAVGACYGYTF,TGTGCCAGCAGTCCTACTGCGGTGGGCGCCTGCTATGGCTACACCTTC
TRBJ2-1,TRBV20-1,many,TRBD2,19,CSAFLTGTSGSGSYNEQFF,TGCAGTGCTTTCCTCACCGGGACTAGCGGGAGTGGGTCCTACAATGAGCAGTTCTTC
TRBJ2-7,TRBV7-9,many,TRBD1,17,CASSPQGRQGGNYEQYF,TGTGCCAGCAGCCCGCAAGGGAGACAGGGGGGAAACTACGAGCAGTACTTC
TRBJ2-1,TRBV15,many,.,12,CATRVSGFEQFF,TGTGCCACCAGAGTTTCAGGTTTTGAGCAGTTCTTC
TRBJ1-2,TRBV5-1,.,.,14,CASSLGGPADGYTF,TGCGCCAGCAGCTTGGGGGGTCCGGCGGATGGCTACACCTTC
TRBJ2-7,TRBV27,.,TRBD2,14,CASSSLAGDYEQYF,TGTGCCAGCAGTTCACTAGCGGGGGACTACGAGCAGTACTTC
TRBJ2-2,TRBV7-8,many,.,15,CASRLWRGNTGELFF,TGTGCCAGCAGACTGTGGCGGGGGAACACCGGGGAGCTGTTTTTT
TRBJ2-3,TRBV29-1,many,.,16,CSAQGRGGIDSDTQYF,TGCAGCGCCCAAGGGAGAGGAGGGATCGACTCAGATACGCAGTATTTT
TRBJ2-7,TRBV7-6,many,.,13,CASSLARWGEQYF,TGTGCCAGCAGCTTAGCCCGGTGGGGGGAGCAGTACTTC
TRBJ2-6,TRBV20-1,many,TRBD1,21,CSARGWTGGQKRDGGANVLTF,TGCAGTGCTAGAGGATGGACAGGGGGCCAAAAGCGGGATGGTGGGGCCAACGTCCTGACTTTC
TRBJ1-3,TRBV7-8,.,TRBD1,15,CASSSRVDRGNTIYF,TGTGCCAGCAGTTCCAGGGTGGACAGGGGAAACACCATATATTTT
TRBJ2-7,TRBV3-1,.,TRBD1,12,CASSPQGAQQYF,TGTGCCAGCAGCCCCCAGGGGGCTCAGCAGTACTTC
TRBJ1-1,TRBV15,many,.,15,CATSRDPGQNTEAFF,TGTGCCACCAGCAGAGATCCGGGACAGAACACTGAAGCTTTCTTT